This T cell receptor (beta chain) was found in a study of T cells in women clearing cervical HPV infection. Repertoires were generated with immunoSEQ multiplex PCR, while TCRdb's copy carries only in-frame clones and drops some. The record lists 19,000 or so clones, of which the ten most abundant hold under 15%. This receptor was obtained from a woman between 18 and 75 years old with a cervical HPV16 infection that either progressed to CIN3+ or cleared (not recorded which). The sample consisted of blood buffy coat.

CDR3 region: CASSLAGVYSPLHF. CDR3 bases read: TGTGCCAGCAGCTTAGCAGGGGTATATTCACCC. This chain joins TRBV7-8 and TRBJ1-6; D possibly corresponds to TRBD1 (5 bases). Read sequence stops 3 residues before the CDR3 end, and the germline J gene provides the missing end. Germline-derived CDR1 and CDR2 are SGHVS and FQNEAQ. There are 14 residues in the CDR3. V lost 0 bases and J lost 8, with 8 bases in between.